This is a list of T cell receptor beta chains from one sample in a study of blood T cell repertoires in COVID-19. Sequencing was performed with immunoSEQ multiplex PCR; in TCRdb, only in-frame clones are kept and a portion is missing. The table has fewer than 200,000 clones, about 85% seen once. The sample was peripheral blood. These TCRs come from a human donor with acute or convalescent COVID-19. The donor label of this sample is uncertain. Each CDR3 is given with its conserved first and last residue. Each record gives: CDR3 DNA, CDR3 protein, clone size, D gene, J gene, V gene. The D gene is left open where the match is weak. The size field is filled for only some rows; it gives once, few, many or a size class.

CDR3 DNA: TGTGCCAGCTCATCCTACAGGGGGAATGGCAACACTGAAGCTTTCTTT; CDR3 protein: CASSSYRGNGNTEAFF; clone size: NA; D gene: TRBD1; J gene: TRBJ1-1; V gene: TRBV18
CDR3 DNA: TGTGCCAGCAGCTTGTCCCCCGGACAGGGCGGTGGCTACACCTTC; CDR3 protein: CASSLSPGQGGGYTF; clone size: NA; D gene: TRBD1; J gene: TRBJ1-2; V gene: TRBV7-3
CDR3 DNA: TGCAGCGTTGCGCGTCAGGGGCTGGGCGAGCAGTACTTC; CDR3 protein: CSVARQGLGEQYF; clone size: NA; D gene: NA; J gene: TRBJ2-7; V gene: TRBV29-1
CDR3 DNA: TGTGCCACCAGTGATGGGGACAGGCCCACTGAAGCTTTCTTT; CDR3 protein: CATSDGDRPTEAFF; clone size: NA; D gene: TRBD1; J gene: TRBJ1-1; V gene: TRBV24-1
CDR3 DNA: TGTGCCAGCAGCTCGACCGACAGGGGGCCGTACAATGAGCAGTTCTTC; CDR3 protein: CASSSTDRGPYNEQFF; clone size: NA; D gene: TRBD1; J gene: TRBJ2-1; V gene: TRBV5-4
CDR3 DNA: TGTGCCAGCAGTTACCGCTCTAAGCCGAACACTGAAGCTTTCTTT; CDR3 protein: CASSYRSKPNTEAFF; clone size: NA; D gene: NA; J gene: TRBJ1-1; V gene: TRBV6-5
CDR3 DNA: TGTGCCAGCAGAGTTCTAGCGGGGTCCTACAATGAGCAGTTCTTC; CDR3 protein: CASRVLAGSYNEQFF; clone size: NA; D gene: TRBD2; J gene: TRBJ2-1; V gene: TRBV6-6
CDR3 DNA: TGTGCCAGCAGGGCGACAGGGTTCGACGAGCAGTACTTC; CDR3 protein: CASRATGFDEQYF; clone size: NA; D gene: TRBD1; J gene: TRBJ2-7; V gene: TRBV7-3
CDR3 DNA: TGTGCCAGCTCGCAGAACAGGGCTGAAAAACTGTTTTTT; CDR3 protein: CASSQNRAEKLFF; clone size: NA; D gene: NA; J gene: TRBJ1-4; V gene: TRBV18
CDR3 DNA: TGTGCCAGCAGCTTTTACGGACAGGGGTCTAATTCACCCCTCCACTTT; CDR3 protein: CASSFYGQGSNSPLHF; clone size: NA; D gene: TRBD1; J gene: TRBJ1-6; V gene: TRBV5-6
CDR3 DNA: TGTGCCAGCAGCTTAGGTGGGGGACAGGGGGCGCGGGGCGAGCATTTT; CDR3 protein: CASSLGGGQGARGEHF; clone size: NA; D gene: TRBD1; J gene: TRBJ1-5; V gene: TRBV7-2
CDR3 DNA: TGTGCCAGCAGCCCGCCAGGAAGGATCGGAGGCACTGAAGCTTTCTTT; CDR3 protein: CASSPPGRIGGTEAFF; clone size: NA; D gene: NA; J gene: TRBJ1-1; V gene: TRBV14
CDR3 DNA: TGTGCCAGCAGTGGGTTAACAGGGGACAATGAGCAGTTCTTC; CDR3 protein: CASSGLTGDNEQFF; clone size: NA; D gene: TRBD1; J gene: TRBJ2-1; V gene: TRBV25-1
CDR3 DNA: TGCAGGGTGGGGCCAGAGTATGGCTACACCTTC; CDR3 protein: CRVGPEYGYTF; clone size: NA; D gene: NA; J gene: TRBJ1-2; V gene: TRBV29-1
CDR3 DNA: TGCGCCAGCAGCTTACAGGGCCGCTATGACGAGCAGTACTTC; CDR3 protein: CASSLQGRYDEQYF; clone size: NA; D gene: NA; J gene: TRBJ2-7; V gene: TRBV5-1
CDR3 DNA: TGTGCCAGCAGCTCTGGACTAGCGGGGGGGTACGAGCAGTACTTC; CDR3 protein: CASSSGLAGGYEQYF; clone size: NA; D gene: TRBD2; J gene: TRBJ2-7; V gene: TRBV7-2
CDR3 DNA: TGCGCCAGCAGCCTTGGGGATTCGGGACAGATCTTAGGGGATGAGCAGTTCTTC; CDR3 protein: CASSLGDSGQILGDEQFF; clone size: NA; D gene: TRBD1; J gene: TRBJ2-1; V gene: TRBV4-1
CDR3 DNA: TGTGCCAGCAGCTTATTTACTAGCGGGGGTCGGCCTGGCTACGAGCAGTACTTC; CDR3 protein: CASSLFTSGGRPGYEQYF; clone size: few; D gene: TRBD2; J gene: TRBJ2-7; V gene: TRBV7-9
CDR3 DNA: TGTGCCAGCAGTGAAAGGGGGCGCGGAGGAGAGACCCAGTACTTC; CDR3 protein: CASSERGRGGETQYF; clone size: NA; D gene: TRBD1; J gene: TRBJ2-5; V gene: TRBV25-1
CDR3 DNA: TGTGCCAGCAGCCCACAGCGGGGGGCAGTAAATGCGAACACCGGGGAGCTGTTTTTT; CDR3 protein: CASSPQRGAVNANTGELFF; clone size: NA; D gene: TRBD2; J gene: TRBJ2-2; V gene: TRBV9
CDR3 DNA: TGTGCCAGCAGCGTCGGACTAGCGGCCTACACAGATACGCAGTATTTT; CDR3 protein: CASSVGLAAYTDTQYF; clone size: NA; D gene: TRBD2; J gene: TRBJ2-3; V gene: TRBV9
CDR3 DNA: TGTGCCACCTCAATGTCAGGGGCGAGGGAGCAGTACTTC; CDR3 protein: CATSMSGAREQYF; clone size: NA; D gene: NA; J gene: TRBJ2-7; V gene: TRBV15
CDR3 DNA: TGTGCCAGCTCACCACGACAGGGGGGGACCTACGAGCAGTACTTC; CDR3 protein: CASSPRQGGTYEQYF; clone size: NA; D gene: TRBD1; J gene: TRBJ2-7; V gene: TRBV18
CDR3 DNA: TGTGCCAGCAGAACCTCCGTCCGCAGTCTAGAGAGCAATCAGCCCCAGCATTTT; CDR3 protein: CASRTSVRSLESNQPQHF; clone size: NA; D gene: NA; J gene: TRBJ1-5; V gene: TRBV21-1
CDR3 DNA: TGCAGCGTACTAGGGGGAGGGCGTAGTGGCTACACCTTC; CDR3 protein: CSVLGGGRSGYTF; clone size: NA; D gene: NA; J gene: TRBJ1-2; V gene: TRBV29-1
CDR3 DNA: TGTGCCAGCCGGAGCGGGGGTAGTGCTGAGCAGTTCTTC; CDR3 protein: CASRSGGSAEQFF; clone size: NA; D gene: TRBD2; J gene: TRBJ2-1; V gene: TRBV6-5
CDR3 DNA: TGTGCCAGCTCACCCTTGGGGCATGAAGCTTTCTTT; CDR3 protein: CASSPLGHEAFF; clone size: NA; D gene: NA; J gene: TRBJ1-1; V gene: TRBV18
CDR3 DNA: TGTGCCAGCAGTCGACAGGAATCCTACGAGCAGTACTTC; CDR3 protein: CASSRQESYEQYF; clone size: NA; D gene: NA; J gene: TRBJ2-7; V gene: TRBV6-5
CDR3 DNA: TGTGCCAGCAGCTTGTGGGCAGGGGATGGCTACACCTTC; CDR3 protein: CASSLWAGDGYTF; clone size: NA; D gene: NA; J gene: TRBJ1-2; V gene: TRBV5-6